These 30 T cell receptor beta chains were all obtained from the same sample, sequenced in a study of identical twins. TCRdb re-called the 5' RACE reads through MiXCR, storing one row per CDR3 protein. The sample consists of some 690,000 distinct CDR3 sequences, 21% of them appearing once. The same sample was also studied in work on T cells expressing NK-cell markers.

Sequenced: PBMCs. The receptors originated from a woman aged 18-35 years in good health.

The chain recombines TRBV7-2 with TRBJ2-1; no firm D call. Germline loops: CDR1 SGHTA, CDR2 FQGNSA. The CDR3 spans 17 residues. Trimming stripped 5 bases from V and 5 bases from J, with 22 bases between. Written as DNA, the CDR3 is TGTGCCAGCAGCCCCCGCCTGGTGTTTAATGGGGACAATGAGCAGTTCTTC. Protein product: CASSPRLVFNGDNEQFF.

The V call is TRBV27, the J call TRBJ2-7, with TRBD1 identical over 8 bases. Germline lookup yields CDR1 MNHEY and CDR2 SMNVEV (reference sequence). The CDR3 spans 17 residues. Trimming cost V 3 bases and J 4 bases; bases outside gene matches: 14. CDR3 DNA: TGTGCCAGCAGTTTTCGGCCCCGGGGGACAGGTTCGTACGAGCAGTACTTC. This translates into CASSFRPRGTGSYEQYF.

CDR3 loop: CASSLIPDLNEQFF. The CDR3, as DNA: TGCGCCAGCAGCTTGATTCCAGACCTTAATGAGCAGTTCTTC. The V call is TRBV5-1, the J call TRBJ2-1, with D hard to call. The germline V gene encodes CDR1 SGHRS and CDR2 YFSETQ. Trimming pared 1 base from V and 7 bases from J, leaving 12 bases between. This CDR3 region has 14 residues. The variable domain in full, with the rest retrieved from reference TRBV5-1 and TRBJ2-1, is KAGVTQTPRYLIKTRGQQVTLSCSPISGHRSVSWYQQTPGQGLQFLFEYFSETQRNKGNFPGRFSGRQFSNSRSEMNVSTLELGDSALYLCASSLIPDLNEQFFGPGTRLTVL.

The chain carries TRBV27 and TRBJ2-6; D possibly corresponds to TRBD1 (5 bases). Germline V gene lookup returns CDR1 MNHEY and CDR2 SMNVEV (reference sequence). Trimming pared 6 bases from V and 0 bases from J, leaving 9 bases between. There are 15 residues in the CDR3. The CDR3 nucleotides are TGTGCCAGCAGGGACACAGGCTCTGGGGCCAACGTCCTGACTTTC. It is translated as CASRDTGSGANVLTF. Full variable domain (remainder filled in from reference TRBV27 and TRBJ2-6): EAQVTQNPRYLITVTGKKLTVTCSQNMNHEYMSWYRQDPGLGLRQIYYSMNVEVTDKGDVPEGYKVSRKEKRNFPLILESPSPNQTSLYFCASRDTGSGANVLTFGAGSRLTVL.

The gene calls are TRBV6-5 and TRBJ2-1; 9 positions agree with TRBD2. The germline gives CDR1 MNHEY, CDR2 SVGAGI. The CDR3 has 16 residues. Trimming took 3 bases from V and 6 from J; bases not matched to a gene: 9. The CDR3 sequence: CASSYGGSGSVNEQFF. The DNA of the CDR3 is TGTGCCAGCAGTTATGGGGGTAGCGGGAGTGTCAATGAGCAGTTCTTC.

The V call is TRBV27, the J call TRBJ2-1; no firm D call. Germline V gene lookup returns CDR1 MNHEY and CDR2 SMNVEV (reference sequence). V lost 9 bases and J lost 1, with 13 bases in between. The CDR3 is made up of 14 amino acids. The CDR3 here is CASYRFPSYNEQFF. The CDR3 region has the DNA TGTGCCAGTTACAGATTCCCATCCTACAATGAGCAGTTCTTC.

The CDR3 DNA reads TGTGCCAGCAGTTTAGACATTACTAGCGGGAGGGTTCATACGCAGTATTTT. It specifies CASSLDITSGRVHTQYF. The chain is built from TRBV12-3 or TRBV12-4 and TRBJ2-3, with TRBD2 identical over 13 bases. V lost 1 base to trimming and J lost 7 bases; unmatched junction nucleotides: 8. This CDR3 is built from 17 residues.

The rearrangement uses TRBV18 and TRBJ2-7; 9 bases align to TRBD2. Germline V lookup: CDR1 KGHSH, CDR2 LQKENI. The V and J ends lost 3 bases and 3 bases, in that order; junction bases with no gene match: 9. This CDR3 is built from 16 residues. The CDR3 bases are TGTGCCAGCTCACCGAAAATGGCTAGCGGGGACTACGAGCAGTACTTC. This gives the protein CASSPKMASGDYEQYF.

This clonotype was counted only a few times. J is TRBJ1-1 and V is TRBV12-3 or TRBV12-4; D might be TRBD1 (6 bases). The CDR3 totals 15 residues. V was trimmed by 5 bases and J by 1 base, leaving 14 bases between them. The DNA of the CDR3 is TGTGCCAGCAGTATCCCGGGGGCGAGGAACACTGAAGCTTTCTTT. As protein: CASSIPGARNTEAFF.

This clonotype turned up a few times. This chain uses TRBV12-3 or TRBV12-4 with TRBJ1-1; D gene unclear. CDR3 size: 15 residues. The germline V and J ends were trimmed by 3 bases and 0 bases, with 11 bases remaining between them. CDR3 sequence reads: CASSFSGRMNTEAFF. The CDR3 DNA reads TGTGCCAGCAGTTTTTCAGGACGGATGAACACTGAAGCTTTCTTT.

This clonotype has just a few counts. The chain is built from TRBV29-1 and TRBJ2-2; D is unresolved. Deletions cut 5 bases from V and 3 bases from J, with 7 bases between. Germline CDR1 reads SQVTM; CDR2 reads ANQGSEA. The CDR3 has 12 amino acids. The CDR3 DNA is TGCAGCGTTACTCGGGACACCGGGGAGCTGTTTTTT. Residues: CSVTRDTGELFF.

This clonotype showed up many times. The chain joins TRBV6-5 to TRBJ2-1, with a tentative D call TRBD1 (5 bases). The CDR3 length is 11 residues. Trimming stripped 10 bases from V and 6 bases from J, with 10 bases between. Germline assignment: CDR1 MNHEY and CDR2 SVGAGI. The CDR3 loop is CATRVVNEQFF. Written as DNA, the CDR3 is TGTGCCACCAGGGTGGTCAATGAGCAGTTCTTC.

J is TRBJ2-2 and V is TRBV12-3 or TRBV12-4; 7 bases are a match to TRBD1. V was pared by 5 bases and J by 3 bases, with 6 bases of the junction left unmatched. The CDR3 has 15 amino acids. CDR3 in DNA: TGTGCCAGCAGTGAGACAGGGTTGTACACCGGGGAGCTGTTTTTT. Protein sequence: CASSETGLYTGELFF.

This clonotype showed up just a few times. J is TRBJ2-1 and V is TRBV12-3 or TRBV12-4; a weak D match, TRBD1 (6 bases). The CDR3 consists of 15 residues. Trimming pared 6 bases from V and 0 bases from J, leaving 12 bases between. CDR3 bases: TGTGCCAGCAGGGAAACAGGGAGCTCCTACAATGAGCAGTTCTTC. This sequence encodes CASRETGSSYNEQFF.

The V gene is TRBV20-1, the J gene TRBJ2-1; no clear D. V was clipped by 1 base and J by 8 bases, with 6 bases between them. CDR1 DFQATT and CDR2 SNEGSKA come from the germline V gene (reference sequence). The CDR3 length is 11 residues. CDR3 sequence (DNA): TGCAGTGCTAGAGTTGGCGATGAGCAGTTCTTC. Protein: CSARVGDEQFF.

This clonotype came up a few times. The chain recombines TRBV12-3 or TRBV12-4 with TRBJ1-6; D gene unclear. Between the trimmed V and J ends, which lost 0 bases and 6 bases, there was a span of 6 bases. This CDR3 spans 14 amino acids. Written as DNA, the CDR3 is TGTGCCAGCAGTTTAGCAGTAATTAATTCACCCCTCCACTTT. Amino acid sequence: CASSLAVINSPLHF.

The chain employs TRBV6-5 and TRBJ1-1; TRBD1 matches 9 bases. Germline values: CDR1 MNHEY, CDR2 SVGAGI. V lost 3 bases to trimming and J lost 5 bases; unmatched junction nucleotides: 10. This CDR3 is built from 16 residues. In DNA, the CDR3 is TGTGCCAGCAGTTATGTGTTAACAGGGGGCTTAACTGAAGCTTTCTTT. It yields the protein CASSYVLTGGLTEAFF.

This clonotype showed up just a few times. This chain links TRBV7-9 with TRBJ1-1; D gene unclear. This CDR3 comprises 15 residues. V was cut by 5 bases and J by 0 bases, with 13 bases left in between. Germline CDR1 reads SEHNR; CDR2 reads FQNEAQ (reference sequence). The CDR3 sequence: CASSPTSHMNTEAFF. CDR3 DNA sequence: TGTGCCAGCAGCCCTACGAGCCACATGAACACTGAAGCTTTCTTT.

This clonotype was counted many times. The chain links TRBV29-1 to TRBJ2-7; perhaps TRBD2 as D (5 bases). CDR3 size: 13 residues. Per the germline V gene, CDR1 is SQVTM and CDR2 is ANQGSEA. The germline V and J ends were trimmed by 4 bases and 1 base, with 11 bases remaining between them. The CDR3: CSVGEAASYEQYF. DNA of the CDR3: TGCAGCGTTGGGGAAGCGGCGTCCTACGAGCAGTACTTC.

This sequence joins TRBV10-3 and TRBJ1-2; a weak D match, TRBD1 (6 bases). Trimming left V 5 bases short and J 4 bases short, with 14 bases between. CDR1 and CDR2 (germline): ENHRY, SYGVKD. CDR3 length: 14 residues. In nucleotides, the CDR3 is TGTGCCATCAGTCCCGCTGACAGGTCCTATGGCTACACCTTC. Amino acid sequence: CAISPADRSYGYTF.

This clonotype was counted ten times or more. The genes are TRBV7-2 and TRBJ2-7, with D perhaps matching TRBD1 or TRBD2 (6 bases each). The CDR3 runs 14 residues. In germline, CDR1 is SGHTA, CDR2 FQGNSA. The ends were cut back, 1 base at V and 4 bases at J, with 11 bases in the middle. Here the CDR3 DNA reads TGTGCCAGCAGCTTAGAGACAGGAGGGTACGAGCAGTACTTC. Its translation is CASSLETGGYEQYF. The whole variable domain, remainder taken from reference TRBV7-2 and TRBJ2-7, is GAGVSQSPSNKVTEKGKDVELRCDPISGHTALYWYRQSLGQGLEFLIYFQGNSAPDKSGLPSDRFSAERTGGSVSTLTIQRTQQEDSAVYLCASSLETGGYEQYFGPGTRLTVT.

This clonotype was detected many times. The chain recombines TRBV7-9 with TRBJ2-2; 7 nucleotides agree with TRBD2. The V and J ends lost 5 bases and 4 bases, in that order; junction bases with no gene match: 10. Germline loops: CDR1 SEHNR, CDR2 FQNEAQ (reference sequence). The CDR3 is made up of 16 amino acids. In nucleotides, the CDR3 is TGTGCCAGCAGCCCCCCCAGCGGGGAGAGCACCGGGGAGCTGTTTTTT. Translation gives CASSPPSGESTGELFF.

This sequence joins TRBV27 and TRBJ1-2; 9 bases line up with TRBD1. Trimming took 3 bases from V and 2 from J; bases not matched to a gene: 7. Germline V CDR1 and CDR2: MNHEY, SMNVEV (reference sequence). The CDR3 is 16 residues long. CDR3 protein: CASSLAGQGSNYGYTF. CDR3 sequence (DNA): TGTGCCAGCAGTTTGGCCGGACAGGGGTCGAACTATGGCTACACCTTC.

The V and J genes are TRBV12-3 or TRBV12-4 and TRBJ2-1, with TRBD2 matching 13 bases. There are 15 residues in the CDR3. With V trimmed by 6 bases and J by 4 bases, 3 bases remained unmatched. The DNA of the CDR3 is TGTGCCAGCAGACTAGCGGGAGGGGGATACAATGAGCAGTTCTTC. It is translated as CASRLAGGGYNEQFF.

This clonotype showed up just a few times. The rearrangement uses TRBV7-9 and TRBJ2-2; D remains ambiguous. Between the trimmed V and J ends, which lost 1 base and 5 bases, there was a span of 8 bases. The CDR3 sequence is 14 residues long. The germline gives CDR1 SEHNR, CDR2 FQNEAQ (reference sequence). CDR3 amino acids: CASSLDLATGELFF. Written as DNA, the CDR3 is TGTGCCAGCAGCTTAGATCTGGCGACCGGGGAGCTGTTTTTT.

This clonotype was picked up many times. This chain connects TRBV12-3 or TRBV12-4 to TRBJ1-1, with D possibly being TRBD1 (5 bases). This CDR3 region has 13 residues. V lost 7 bases and J 5 bases, leaving 14 bases between the germline ends. The CDR3 is CASTPLGGTEAFF. In nucleotides, the CDR3 is TGTGCCAGCACCCCGTTGGGGGGAACTGAAGCTTTCTTT.

The table lists this clonotype with many counts. V and J are TRBV5-1 and TRBJ2-1; D unclear. Trimming stripped 4 bases from V and 2 bases from J, with 7 bases between. The CDR3 extends over 13 amino acids. The germline V gene has CDR1 SGHRS and CDR2 YFSETQ. CDR3 nucleotides: TGCGCCAGCAGCCCCGACCCCTACAATGAGCAGTTCTTC. Protein sequence: CASSPDPYNEQFF.

V usage is TRBV15 and J usage is TRBJ2-7, with TRBD1 identical over 10 bases. The CDR3 has 14 residues. J gave up 4 bases and V 3 bases, and 3 bases lay outside the gene matches. Germline lookup yields CDR1 LNHNV and CDR2 YYDKDF (reference sequence). CDR3 amino acids: CATSRDRGFYEQYF. For the CDR3, the DNA is TGTGCCACCAGCAGGGACAGGGGGTTTTACGAGCAGTACTTC.

The chain joins TRBV6-5 to TRBJ2-7; a possible D gene is TRBD1 (5 bases). Trimming took 0 bases from V and 3 from J, leaving 12 bases between them. The CDR3 has 15 amino acids. The germline CDR1 and CDR2 sequences are MNHEY and SVGAGI. CDR3 nucleotides: TGTGCCAGCAGTTACTCGATGACAGCCAACTACGAGCAGTACTTC. This sequence encodes CASSYSMTANYEQYF.

The table lists this clonotype with many counts. The chain carries TRBV6-6 and TRBJ1-1; a weak D match, TRBD1 (6 bases). Germline CDR1 and CDR2: MNHNY and SVGAGI (reference sequence). Trimming left V 6 bases short and J 1 base short, with 9 bases between. CDR3 length: 13 amino acids. As DNA, the CDR3 is TGTGCCAGCAGCCGGGGACAGAACACTGAAGCTTTCTTT. This translates into CASSRGQNTEAFF.